The 8 T cell receptor beta chains given below trace back to one sample, sequenced in a study of T cell responses to AZD1222 COVID-19 vaccine. Assay: immunoSEQ multiplex PCR; the TCRdb copy retains only in-frame clones and omits some. The table shows about 150,000 clones, with roughly 90% occurring only once. The source material was peripheral blood, sampled 28 days after the second AZD1222 dose. These receptors all come from an adult who received the AZD1222 COVID-19 vaccine.

V gene TRBV28 combines with J gene TRBJ2-2, with a tentative D call TRBD1 (6 bases). Trimming removed 5 bases at V and 1 base at J, with 11 bases between. CDR1 and CDR2 (germline): MDHEN, SYDVKM. The CDR3 loop spans 15 amino acids. This CDR3 is CASSPGHKNTGELFF. CDR3 DNA sequence: TGTGCCAGCAGTCCGGGACACAAGAACACCGGGGAGCTGTTTTTT. The full variable domain, its missing parts supplied by reference TRBV28 and TRBJ2-2, is DVKVTQSSRYLVKRTGEKVFLECVQDMDHENMFWYRQDPGLGLRLIYFSYDVKMKEKGDIPEGYSVSREKKERFSLILESASTNQTSMYLCASSPGHKNTGELFFGEGSRLTVL.

This chain connects TRBV7-2 to TRBJ1-3; D is unresolved. V lost 4 bases and J 6 bases, leaving 10 bases between the germline ends. Germline CDR1 is SGHTA and CDR2 is FQGNSA. This CDR3 has 13 amino acids. The CDR3, as DNA: TGTGCCAGCAGCTCCCCGATCATAAACACCATATATTTT. This sequence encodes CASSSPIINTIYF. Supplemented by reference TRBV7-2 and TRBJ1-3, the full variable domain reads GAGVSQSPSNKVTEKGKDVELRCDPISGHTALYWYRQSLGQGLEFLIYFQGNSAPDKSGLPSDRFSAERTGGSVSTLTIQRTQQEDSAVYLCASSSPIINTIYFGEGSWLTVV.

The chain links TRBV3-1 (or the pseudogene TRBV3-2) to TRBJ2-5, with 11 positions matching TRBD2. The CDR3 spans 17 residues. CDR1 and CDR2 (germline): LGHDT, YNNKEL (reference sequence). V was clipped by 4 bases and J by 4 bases; unmatched bases: 11. The chain's CDR3 is CASSPHATSGSRETQYF. For the CDR3, the DNA is TGTGCCAGCAGCCCTCACGCTACTAGCGGGAGTCGAGAGACCCAGTACTTC.

The CDR3 DNA reads TGTGCCAGTAGTATGGGACTAGTAAAGGAGCAGTTCTTC. Translation: CASSMGLVKEQFF. This chain links TRBV19 with TRBJ2-1; 8 bases line up with TRBD2. Trimming removed 3 bases from V and 10 bases from J; junction bases left unmatched: 5. Germline assignment: CDR1 LNHDA and CDR2 SQIVND (reference sequence). The CDR3 loop spans 13 amino acids.

This chain links TRBV5-1 with TRBJ1-2; a possible D gene is TRBD1 (5 bases). Between the trimmed V and J ends, which lost 2 bases and 7 bases, there was a span of 15 bases. Germline CDR1 is SGHRS and CDR2 is YFSETQ. The CDR3 runs to 14 residues. The CDR3 sequence: CASSFGQGVVGYTF. CDR3 nucleotide sequence: TGCGCCAGCAGCTTCGGGCAGGGAGTAGTTGGCTACACCTTC.

The chain uses TRBV29-1 and TRBJ2-2; D is unclear. The V gene's germline CDR1 is SQVTM and CDR2 ANQGSEA. V gave up 6 bases and J gave up 5 bases, with 10 bases separating them. The CDR3 has 12 amino acids. The chain's CDR3 is CSVLGQTGELFF. The CDR3 nucleotides read TGCAGCGTCCTAGGGCAGACCGGGGAGCTGTTTTTT.

This chain uses TRBV10-3 with TRBJ1-1; 7 bases line up with TRBD1. The V and J ends lost 2 bases and 1 base, in that order; junction bases with no gene match: 4. The germline CDR1 and CDR2 sequences are ENHRY and SYGVKD. This CDR3 has 15 residues. The CDR3 nucleotides read TGTGCCATCAGTGAGCCTCCAGGGGGGAACACTGAAGCTTTCTTT. Translated: CAISEPPGGNTEAFF.

V gene TRBV30 combines with J gene TRBJ1-1; the D gene is possibly TRBD1 (6 bases). Germline lookup yields CDR1 GTSNPN and CDR2 SVGIG (reference sequence). The CDR3 is 14 amino acids. V lost 2 bases to trimming and J lost 0 bases, with 10 bases between them. The DNA of the CDR3 is TGTGCCTGGAGTCCCGGACAGATGAACACTGAAGCTTTCTTT. This gives the protein CAWSPGQMNTEAFF.